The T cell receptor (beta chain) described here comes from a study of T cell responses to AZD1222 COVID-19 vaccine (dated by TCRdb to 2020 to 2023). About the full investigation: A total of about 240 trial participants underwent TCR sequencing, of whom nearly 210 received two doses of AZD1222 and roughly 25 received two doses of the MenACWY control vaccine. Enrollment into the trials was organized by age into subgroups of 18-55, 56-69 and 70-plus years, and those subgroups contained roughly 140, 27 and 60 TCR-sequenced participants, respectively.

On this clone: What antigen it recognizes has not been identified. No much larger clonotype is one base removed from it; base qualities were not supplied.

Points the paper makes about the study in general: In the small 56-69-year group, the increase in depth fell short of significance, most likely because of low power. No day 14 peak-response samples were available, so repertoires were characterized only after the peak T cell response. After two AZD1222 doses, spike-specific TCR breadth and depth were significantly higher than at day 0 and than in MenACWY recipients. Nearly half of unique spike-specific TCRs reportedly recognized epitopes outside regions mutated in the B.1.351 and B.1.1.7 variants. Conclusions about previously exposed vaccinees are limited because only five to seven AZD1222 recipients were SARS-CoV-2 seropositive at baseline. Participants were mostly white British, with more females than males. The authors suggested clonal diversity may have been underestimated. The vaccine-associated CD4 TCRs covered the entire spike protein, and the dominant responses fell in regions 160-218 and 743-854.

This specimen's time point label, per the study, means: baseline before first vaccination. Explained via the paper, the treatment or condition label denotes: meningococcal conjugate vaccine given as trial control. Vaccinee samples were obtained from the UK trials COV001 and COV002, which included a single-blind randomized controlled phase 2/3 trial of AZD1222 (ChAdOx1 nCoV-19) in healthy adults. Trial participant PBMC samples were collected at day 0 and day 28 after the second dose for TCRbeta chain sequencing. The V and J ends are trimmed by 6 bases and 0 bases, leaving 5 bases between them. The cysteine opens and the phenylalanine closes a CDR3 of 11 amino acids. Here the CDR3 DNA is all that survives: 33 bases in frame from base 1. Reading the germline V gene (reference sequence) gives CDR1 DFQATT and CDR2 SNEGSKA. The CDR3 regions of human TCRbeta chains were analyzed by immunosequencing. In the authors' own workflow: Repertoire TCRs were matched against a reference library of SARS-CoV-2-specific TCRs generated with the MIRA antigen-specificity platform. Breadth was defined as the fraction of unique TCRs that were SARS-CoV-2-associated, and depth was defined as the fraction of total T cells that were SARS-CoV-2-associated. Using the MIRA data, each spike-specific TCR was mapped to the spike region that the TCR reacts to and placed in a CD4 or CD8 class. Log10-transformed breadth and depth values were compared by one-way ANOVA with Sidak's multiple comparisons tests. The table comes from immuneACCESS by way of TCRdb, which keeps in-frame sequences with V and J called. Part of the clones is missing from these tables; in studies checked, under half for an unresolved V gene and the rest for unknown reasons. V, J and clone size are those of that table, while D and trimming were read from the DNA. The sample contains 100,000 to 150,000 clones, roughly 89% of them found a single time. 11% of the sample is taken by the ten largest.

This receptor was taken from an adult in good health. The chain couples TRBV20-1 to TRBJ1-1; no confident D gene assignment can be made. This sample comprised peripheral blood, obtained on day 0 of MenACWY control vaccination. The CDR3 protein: CSAPMNTEAFF. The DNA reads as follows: TGCAGTGCCCCTATGAACACTGAAGCTTTCTTT.